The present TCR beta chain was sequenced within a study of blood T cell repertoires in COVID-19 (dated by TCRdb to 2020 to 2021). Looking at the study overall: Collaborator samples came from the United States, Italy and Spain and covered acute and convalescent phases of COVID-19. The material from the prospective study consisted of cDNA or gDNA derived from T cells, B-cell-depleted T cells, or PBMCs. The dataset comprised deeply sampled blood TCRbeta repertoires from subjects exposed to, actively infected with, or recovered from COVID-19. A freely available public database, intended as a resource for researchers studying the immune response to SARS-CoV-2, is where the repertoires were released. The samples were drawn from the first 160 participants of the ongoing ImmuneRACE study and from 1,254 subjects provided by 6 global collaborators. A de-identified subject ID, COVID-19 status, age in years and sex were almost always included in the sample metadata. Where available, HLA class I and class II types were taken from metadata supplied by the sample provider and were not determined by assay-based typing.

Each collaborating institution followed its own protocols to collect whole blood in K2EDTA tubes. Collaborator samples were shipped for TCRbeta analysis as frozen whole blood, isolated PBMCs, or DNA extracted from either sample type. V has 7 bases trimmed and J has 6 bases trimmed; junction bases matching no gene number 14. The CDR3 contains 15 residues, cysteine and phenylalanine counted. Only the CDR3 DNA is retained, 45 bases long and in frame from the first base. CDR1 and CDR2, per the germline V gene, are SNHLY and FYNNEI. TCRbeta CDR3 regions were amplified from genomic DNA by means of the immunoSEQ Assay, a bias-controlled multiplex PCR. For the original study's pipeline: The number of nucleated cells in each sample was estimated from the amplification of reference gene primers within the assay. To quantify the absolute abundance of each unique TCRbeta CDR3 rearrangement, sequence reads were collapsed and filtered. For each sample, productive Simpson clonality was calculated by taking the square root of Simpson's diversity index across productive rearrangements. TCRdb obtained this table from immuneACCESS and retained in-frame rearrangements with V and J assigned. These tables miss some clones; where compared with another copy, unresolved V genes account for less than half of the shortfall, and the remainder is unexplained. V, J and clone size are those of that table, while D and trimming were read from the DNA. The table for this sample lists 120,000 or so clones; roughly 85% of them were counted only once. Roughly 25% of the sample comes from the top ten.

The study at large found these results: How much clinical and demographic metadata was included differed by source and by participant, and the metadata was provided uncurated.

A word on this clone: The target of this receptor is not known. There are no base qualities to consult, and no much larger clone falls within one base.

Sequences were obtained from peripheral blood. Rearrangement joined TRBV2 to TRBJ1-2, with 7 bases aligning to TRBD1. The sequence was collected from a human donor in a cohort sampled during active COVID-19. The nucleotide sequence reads TGTGCCAGCATTCTGGACAGGTCTAGATGGGATGGCTACACCTTC. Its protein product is CASILDRSRWDGYTF.